This T cell receptor beta chain comes out of a study of long-term antiretroviral therapy in people with HIV (dated by TCRdb to between 2021 and 2024). Background for the entire study: Collection of the earliest samples took place about a decade ahead of the 2015 WHO recommendation for immediate ART, at a time when ART was typically delayed until CD4 counts fell. The cohort contributed over 150 cryopreserved PBMC samples from around 33 adults with confirmed HIV infection, collected serially over a mean of about six years (range 1-12). Among the 25 to 30 participants with HIV, around 10 were female. Whether ART initiation and durable HIV suppression were associated with changes in peripheral blood TRB repertoire composition and diversity was tested in a retrospective serial study. Test extractions of a monoclonal T-cell line alongside a few dozen polyclonal samples showed no cross-contamination during QIAcube processing.

Results the study describes overall, beyond this receptor: Inferences about post-ART repertoire changes were limited because no data were available on ART adherence, viral resistance or therapy changes. CDR3 length ranges in HIV repertoires were narrower than in controls, and network structure suggested an antigen-experienced repertoire with only a slight naive shift after ART. Owing to limited PBMC availability, only the TCR beta chain was sequenced, without alpha chain pairing. Because cell numbers in pre-ART samples were limited, unsorted PBMC were profiled instead of sorted CD4+ and CD8+ T cells. A significant increase in TRB diversity was found to be associated with ART initiation, although TRB diversity was observed to remain significantly below that of transplant donor controls even after long-term ART. Expanded TRB clones identified before ART initiation dominated the repertoire at all time points, although this dominance fluctuated and declined in many PLHIV after ART. The samples span the years 2004 to 2017, and the ART regimens used may be less effective than current regimens.

To be included, a participant needed at least one PBMC sample from before ART initiation plus at least two post-ART samples. All participants with HIV were treated in the United States of America. Before DNA extraction, cryopreserved samples of about 0.95-10 million PBMC were thawed and then washed. At the time of the earliest PBMC sample for each participant with HIV, ages ranged from 23 to 54 years. PBMC samples from each participant spanned 1-4 timepoints before ART initiation and 2-8 timepoints after ART initiation, with a median of 7 samples. For every participant, serial HIV viral load, CD4+ T-cell count, ART history and demographic data were obtained. Genomic DNA was extracted from unsorted PBMC with a Qiagen kit on a QIAcube, processed in batches of 12 samples. The immunoSEQ hsTCRB v3.0 assay was used at survey level resolution to sequence the TRB variable region. The target sequencing depth for TRB was roughly 40,000-55,000 T-cell genomes per sample. Pooled TRB libraries were sequenced on an Illumina MiSeq with a v3 150-cycle kit. Regarding the original processing steps: Repertoire analysis was performed in R inside a reproducible Nextflow workflow that covered QC, data transformation and analysis. Custom analyses were implemented in LymphoSeq2, an R package for AIRR-Seq data exploration. After excluding a few samples that yielded fewer than 5000 total TRB sequences, roughly 190 HIV repertoires remained for analysis. Among the approximately 190 HIV repertoires that were kept, some 60 were collected before ART initiation and 120 to 140 were collected after ART initiation. Repertoires were downsampled to 5000 TRB nucleotide sequences, and summary statistics were averaged over 100 downsampling iterations. Only TRB sequences with CDR3 regions of at least seven amino acids were retained for analysis. A Shannon entropy-derived clonality score and the Gini coefficient were used to measure diversity. Repertoire networks linked the top 5000 CDR3 amino acid sequences whenever two sequences differed by an edit distance of one. For TRB CDR3 amino acid sequences, antigen specificity groups and MHC restriction were predicted with GLIPH2. To flag known associations with CMV, EBV, HIV or tissue antigens, CDR3 amino acid sequences were compared against VDJdb and McPAS-TCR. Pre-ART, post-ART and control groups were compared with Wilcoxon signed-rank tests and Holm-Bonferroni correction. Entries here come from immuneACCESS through TCRdb and include only in-frame sequences with V and J called. Some clones fail to appear in such tables; in the studies checked, an unresolved V gene covers under half of the shortfall, and the cause of the remainder is unknown. V and J calls and clone size are copied from that table; D and trimming were computed from the DNA. The sample yields just over 35,000 clones; 80% to 90% were counted once. About 10% of the sample is held by the ten biggest clonotypes.

Including cysteine and phenylalanine, the CDR3 has 14 amino acids. Of all the DNA, just the CDR3 is kept, 42 bases in frame from base 1. The germline V gene provides CDR1 SGDLS and CDR2 YYNGEE. V loses 1 base of germline sequence and J loses 1 base, and the interval between the two ends is 8 bases. As concerns this clone: Its antigen target is currently unknown. The input lacks base qualities; no much larger clone sits a single base away.

The sequencing here drew on unsorted PBMCs, taken 2.2 years after starting antiretroviral therapy. The rearrangement combines TRBV9 with TRBJ1-1, with no confident D gene call. The TCR originated in a man between 18 and 35 years old with HIV. The CDR3 corresponds to CASSVNGGNTEAFF. The DNA sequence follows: TGTGCCAGCAGCGTAAACGGAGGGAACACTGAAGCTTTCTTT.